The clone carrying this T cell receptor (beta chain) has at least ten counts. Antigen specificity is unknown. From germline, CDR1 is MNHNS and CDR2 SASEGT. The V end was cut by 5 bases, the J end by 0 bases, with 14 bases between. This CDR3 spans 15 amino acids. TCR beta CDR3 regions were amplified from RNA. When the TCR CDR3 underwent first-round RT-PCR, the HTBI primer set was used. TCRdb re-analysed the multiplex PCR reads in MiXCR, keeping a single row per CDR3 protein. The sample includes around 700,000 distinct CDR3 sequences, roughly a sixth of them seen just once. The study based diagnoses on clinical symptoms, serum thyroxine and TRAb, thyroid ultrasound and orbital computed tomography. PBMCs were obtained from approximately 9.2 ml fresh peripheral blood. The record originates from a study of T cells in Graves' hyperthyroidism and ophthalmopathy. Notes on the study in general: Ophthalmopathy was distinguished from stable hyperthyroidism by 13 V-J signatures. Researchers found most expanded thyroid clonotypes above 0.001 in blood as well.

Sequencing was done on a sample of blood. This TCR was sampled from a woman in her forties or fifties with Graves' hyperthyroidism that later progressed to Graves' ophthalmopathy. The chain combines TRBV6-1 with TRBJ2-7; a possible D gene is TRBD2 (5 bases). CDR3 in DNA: TGTGCCAGCAGTTACTCTCCGGGAAGCTCCTACGAGCAGTACTTC. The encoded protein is CASSYSPGSSYEQYF.